The rows below give T cell receptor beta chains drawn from one sample of a study of blood T cell repertoires in COVID-19. Produced via immunoSEQ multiplex PCR; TCRdb's table is partial and in-frame only. The profile shows roughly 80,000 clones, roughly 80% of them singletons. The sequenced sample consisted of peripheral blood. The receptor source for this set is a woman between 55 and 75 years old with acute or convalescent COVID-19. The conserved cysteine and the conserved F or W are not part of the CDR3 here. The order of the fields is J gene, V gene, CDR3 protein.

TRBJ2-7	TRBV19	ASSIAGGTYEQY
TRBJ2-7	TRBV19	ASSRDTNSYEQY
TRBJ1-4	TRBV10-3	ATSGSNEKLF
TRBJ1-1	TRBV7-9	ASSPRQGLDTEAF
TRBJ2-3	TRBV11-2	ASSSSGGIFTDTQY
TRBJ2-5	TRBV6-2/TRBV6-3	ASSPGRTSATQY
TRBJ1-2	TRBV6-6	ASSSRQGNYGYT
TRBJ1-2	TRBV30	AWSVVRST
TRBJ1-2	TRBV7-9	ASSYGQGLYGYT
TRBJ2-6	TRBV18	ASSPNRDSVLT
TRBJ2-2	TRBV15	ATSRVNLPGLF
TRBJ2-2	TRBV24-1	ATSDFRGQAGELF
TRBJ1-5	TRBV28	ASSPGTGGFGNQPQH